This TCR beta chain appears in the sequencing data of a study of OX40 agonist ivuxolimab in advanced cancers. Regarding the research as a whole: Ivuxolimab was a fully human IgG2 agonistic monoclonal antibody targeting the costimulatory receptor OX40 (CD134). Intravenous ivuxolimab was administered to patients every 2 weeks at six dose levels: 0.01, 0.1, 0.3, 1.5, 3 and 10 mg/kg. Of the 50 or so patients in dose escalation, about 20 had hepatocellular carcinoma, approximately 15 had melanoma, 9 had renal cell carcinoma and 9 had head and neck cancer. In the dose-escalation cohort, 70% to 85% of patients were male, and the mean age was 60 years with a range of about 23 to 79. Patients were allowed to have had prior anti-PD-1, anti-PD-L1 or anti-CTLA-4 therapy, and around 41% of the dose-escalation patients had previously received checkpoint inhibitors. Three dose-escalation patients achieved partial responses, one with hepatocellular carcinoma and two with cutaneous melanoma. The point of sequencing TCRbeta in the periphery was to test whether ivuxolimab changed TCR sequence diversity and drove clonal T-cell expansion. The paper reports the monotherapy dose-escalation portion (N of about 47 patients) of the phase I ivuxolimab trial. Beyond this particular receptor, the publication reports: Which antigens the clonally expanded peripheral T cells were specific for was not determined. After ivuxolimab, CD8+ T cells had more expanded clones than CD4+ T cells on average. At doses of 0.1 to 3.0 mg/kg, clonal expansion of both CD4+ and CD8+ blood T cells was observed from baseline to week 6. In the 0.1-3.0 mg/kg groups, partial responders had among the lowest normalized peripheral clonal expansion, particularly in CD8+ T cells. Low levels of normalized T-cell clonal expansion were also seen in some patients who did not respond.

This clone was picked up one time. Its antigen remains unidentified. No base-level quality is on record; no much larger clone is a single base apart. CDR1 and CDR2 (SGHNT, YYREEE) derive from the germline V gene (reference sequence). There are 15 amino acids in the CDR3, from cysteine to phenylalanine inclusive. Only CDR3 DNA remains: 45 bases, in frame from the first base. V loses 4 bases of germline sequence and J loses 6 bases, and the interval between the two ends is 19 bases. The trial excluded patients who had a history of autoimmune disease or were on systemic immunosuppression. Peripheral blood for TCR sequencing was collected from all dose cohorts at baseline, on cycle 4 day 1, and on cycle 7 day 1. Samples came from an open-label, multicenter, first-in-human phase I dose-escalation trial of ivuxolimab. Adults with locally advanced or metastatic head and neck squamous cell, hepatocellular, melanoma or renal cell carcinoma were enrolled in the trial. Before TCR sequencing, CD4+ T cells and CD8+ T cells from peripheral blood were sorted into separate populations.

For sequencing of the TCRbeta CDR3 region, genomic DNA was extracted from the sorted cells. The immunoSEQ Assay was used for sequencing of TCRbeta CDR3 regions. TCRdb carries this immuneACCESS record with in-frame sequences only. Its versions omit some clonotypes, under half of them owing to an unresolved V gene in the studies checked, with the rest unexplained. Here the sample has tens of thousands of clones; approximately 82% occur a single time. Approximately 0.85% of the sample rests with the top ten. The V and J genes are TRBV5-4 and TRBJ1-1; the D gene is perhaps TRBD1, from 5 matching bases. The receptor was isolated from an adult with an advanced solid tumor such as melanoma, head and neck, liver or kidney cancer. Sequenced here: CD4+ or CD8+ T cells sorted from blood, sampled in a trial of the OX40 agonist ivuxolimab. The DNA is as follows: TGTGCCAGCAGCCGCCGAGTTGGGGGGGAGGCTGAAGCTTTCTTT. Its amino acids are CASSRRVGGEAEAFF.